The entry below describes one T cell receptor (beta chain). What it recognizes is unknown. The germline V gene has CDR1 MNHEY and CDR2 SVGAGI. V was cut by 0 bases and J by 8 bases, with 16 bases left in between. The CDR3 contains 15 residues. The data were obtained in a study of cytomegalovirus exposure and HLA in healthy donors. General study points: Per published reports, the classifier diagnosed cytomegalovirus status with high specificity and sensitivity. Highly shared sequence variants in one cluster were likely a sequencing artifact.

Use of 60 Vbeta and 13 Jbeta primers characterized the PCR. Profiled with immunoSEQ multiplex PCR; TCRdb holds only in-frame clones, not every one. The sample shows roughly 170,000 clones, around 80% of them seen only once. Sequenced: PBMCs. This chain links TRBV6-5 with TRBJ1-2; D not resolved. The receptor was isolated from a woman aged 50 to 65 in good health and CMV-seropositive. The CDR3 DNA follows: TGTGCCAGCAGTTACTCGACGGCCCTGGAGAAGGGCTACACCTTC. This codes for CASSYSTALEKGYTF.